This T cell receptor beta chain emerged from a study of graft-versus-host responses after intestinal transplantation (dated by TCRdb to the early 2020s). Some background on the complete study: Recipients received multivisceral, liver-intestinal, or isolated intestinal transplants. After intestinal transplantation, graft-versus-host and host-versus-graft alloreactive T cell clones in the graft, circulation and bone marrow were tracked using bulk TCR-beta CDR3 sequencing. Alloreactive clones were identified by sequencing pre-transplant mixed lymphocyte reaction products and comparing these products with unstimulated pre-transplant donor and recipient T cells. Instead of going to the commercial service, samples from a few later patients were sequenced in-house on an Illumina MiSeq and processed with MiXCR. A peak of at least 4% donor T cells among recipient peripheral blood mononuclear cells was the definition used for donor T cell macrochimerism. Every recipient was given anti-thymocyte globulin induction, followed by about three years of maintenance tacrolimus and steroids. The cohort enrolled about two dozen intestinal transplant recipients, one of whom was a retransplant, and 3 patients without pretransplant specimens were excluded.

The CDR3 contains 12 residues, cysteine and phenylalanine counted. This entry keeps only the CDR3 DNA: 36 bases, framed from base 1. Based on the germline V gene, the CDR1 and CDR2 sequences are SGHRS and YFSETQ. Trimming costs V 5 bases and J 8 bases, and their ends lie 11 bases apart. Comment on this clone: The antigen it recognizes is unknown. Base qualities are not provided; no much larger clone lies one nucleotide away.

What the work shows at the level of the full study, not this receptor alone: The conclusions were limited by the relatively low number and heterogeneity of the intestinal transplant patients. In the allografts of patients with donor T cell macrochimerism, GvH to HvG T cell clonal ratios were high. GvH clones were found in recipient bone marrow, and some of the GvH clones appeared earlier in ileal mucosa or blood, which is consistent with an intestinal mucosal origin. Early after transplant, peak levels of circulating GvH clones were associated with declines in HvG clones.

The method behind the library was the immunoSEQ multiplex PCR assay. For most patients, genomic DNA was isolated with the Qiagen DNeasy Blood and Tissue Kit and shipped frozen to Adaptive Biotechnologies for TCR sequencing. Adaptive Biotechnologies carried out high-throughput TCR-beta CDR3 sequencing of genomic DNA for most patients. Per the authors' processing: Adaptive's ImmunoSEQ software supplied the TCR sequencing data for 18 patients, while MiXCR and VDJtools were used to process a few other patients. To correct CD4 versus CD8 sorting errors, any sequence found in both subsets at a frequency ratio below 5:1 was removed. CDR3 nucleotide sequences shared between donor and recipient were removed because the origin of such sequences could not be assigned. To count as alloreactive, a clone needed at least 2-fold expansion over unstimulated cells and a minimum CFSE-low frequency of 0.002% (template counts) or 0.001% (read counts). A clone was considered mappable if detected in the sequenced pre-transplant spleen, lymph node, or MLR CFSE-low populations of the donor or recipient. The cumulative frequency of alloreactive clones was calculated as a percentage of all sequences, weighted by copy number. TCRdb limited this immuneACCESS table to in-frame rearrangements with V and J called. A share of clones is missing; checked studies link under half to unresolved V genes, and the rest is unexplained. That table supplies the V and J calls and clone size; D and trimming were determined from the DNA. The sample table records 100,000 to 120,000 clones; roughly 95% of these occur just once. The ten largest account for about 0.51% of the sample.

Reading the label with the study, this specimen's time point is: cells obtained before transplantation from donor or recipient. CD3+CD4+ and CD3+CD8+ populations were FACS-sorted from unstimulated pre-transplant donor and recipient cells taken from spleen or lymph nodes. Sequences were derived from unstimulated CD8+ T cells sorted from spleen or lymph node cells, sampled before intestinal transplant. The receptor's source is a human donor who received an intestinal transplant. Recombination linked TRBV5-1 to TRBJ2-1; the D gene is perhaps TRBD2, on 5 matching bases. The sequenced DNA is TGCGCCAGCAGAACTAGAGAAGATGAGCAGTTCTTC. Its translation reads: CASRTREDEQFF. This CDR3, with the reference TRBV5-1 and TRBJ2-1 proteins standing in past its ends, gives the full variable domain KAGVTQTPRYLIKTRGQQVTLSCSPISGHRSVSWYQQTPGQGLQFLFEYFSETQRNKGNFPGRFSGRQFSNSRSEMNVSTLELGDSALYLCASRTREDEQFFGPGTRLTVL.